This T cell receptor beta chain was found in a study of blood T cell repertoires in COVID-19. For the study at large: Italy, Spain and the United States were the sources of the convalescent and acute COVID-19 samples. The cDNA or gDNA used as material had been derived from T cells, B-cell-depleted T cells, or PBMCs.

V lost 5 bases to trimming and J lost 10 bases, with 18 bases between them. This CDR3 region has 14 residues. The germline gives CDR1 SGHTA, CDR2 FQGNSA. Generated by immunoSEQ multiplex PCR, the TCRdb table keeps only in-frame clones and is missing some. The table has more than 100,000 clones, roughly 80% seen once; the top ten hold around 17%. The TCR sequence derives from a woman aged 50 to 60 with acute or convalescent COVID-19. The sequencing input was peripheral blood. The genes are TRBV7-2 and TRBJ2-1; weak D call: TRBD1 (6 bases). CDR3 sequence: CASSPRTAVREQFF. The CDR3 region has the DNA TGTGCCAGCAGCCCCAGGACAGCGGTAAGAGAGCAGTTCTTC.